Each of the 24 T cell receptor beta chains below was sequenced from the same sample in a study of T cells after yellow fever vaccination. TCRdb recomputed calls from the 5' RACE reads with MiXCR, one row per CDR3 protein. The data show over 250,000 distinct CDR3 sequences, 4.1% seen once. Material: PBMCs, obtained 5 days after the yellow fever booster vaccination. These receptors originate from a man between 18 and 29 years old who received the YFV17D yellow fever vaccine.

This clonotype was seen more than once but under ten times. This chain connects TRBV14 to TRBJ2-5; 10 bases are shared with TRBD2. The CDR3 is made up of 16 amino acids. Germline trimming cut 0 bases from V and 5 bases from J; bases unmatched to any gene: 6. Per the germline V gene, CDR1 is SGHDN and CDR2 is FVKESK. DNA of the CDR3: TGTGCCAGCAGCCAAGATCCCCAGCGGGGGGGGGAGACCCAGTACTTC. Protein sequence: CASSQDPQRGGETQYF.

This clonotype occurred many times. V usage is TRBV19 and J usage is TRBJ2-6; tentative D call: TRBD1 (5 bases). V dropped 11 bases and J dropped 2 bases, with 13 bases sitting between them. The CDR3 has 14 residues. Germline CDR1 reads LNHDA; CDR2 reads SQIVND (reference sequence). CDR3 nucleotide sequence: TGTGCCTCGGGCCCCAGGGCTGGGGCCAACGTCCTGACTTTC. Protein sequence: CASGPRAGANVLTF.

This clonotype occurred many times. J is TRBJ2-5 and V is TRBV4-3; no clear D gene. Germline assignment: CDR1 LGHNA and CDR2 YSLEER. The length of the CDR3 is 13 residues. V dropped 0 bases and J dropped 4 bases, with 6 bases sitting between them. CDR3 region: CASSQDLLETQYF. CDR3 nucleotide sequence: TGCGCCAGCAGCCAAGATCTGTTAGAGACCCAGTACTTC.

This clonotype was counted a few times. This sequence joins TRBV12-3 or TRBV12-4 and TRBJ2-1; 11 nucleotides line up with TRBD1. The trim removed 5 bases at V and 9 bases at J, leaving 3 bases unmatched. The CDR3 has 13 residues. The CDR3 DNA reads TGTGCCAGCAGTCCGGGGACAGGGGGTGAGCAGTTCTTC. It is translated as CASSPGTGGEQFF.

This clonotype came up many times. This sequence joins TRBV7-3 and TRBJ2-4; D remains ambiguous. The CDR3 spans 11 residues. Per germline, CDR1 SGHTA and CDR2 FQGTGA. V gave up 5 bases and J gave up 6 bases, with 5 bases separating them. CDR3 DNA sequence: TGTGCCAGCAGCCCTGGAAACATTCAGTACTTC. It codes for CASSPGNIQYF.

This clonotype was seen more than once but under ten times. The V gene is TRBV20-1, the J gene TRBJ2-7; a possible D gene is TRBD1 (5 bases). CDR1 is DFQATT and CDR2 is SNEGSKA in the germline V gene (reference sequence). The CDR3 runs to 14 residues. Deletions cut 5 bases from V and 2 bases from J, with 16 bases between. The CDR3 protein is CSASRLRTTYEQYV. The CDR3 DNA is TGCAGTGCTTCGCGATTACGGACAACCTACGAGCAGTACGTC.

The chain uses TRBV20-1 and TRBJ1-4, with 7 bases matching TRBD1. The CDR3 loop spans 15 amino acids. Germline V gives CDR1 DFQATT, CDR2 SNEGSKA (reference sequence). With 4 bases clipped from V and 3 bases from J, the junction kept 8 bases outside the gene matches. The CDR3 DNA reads TGCAGTGCTAAACAACAGGGGTTTCCTAATGAAAAACTGTTTTTT. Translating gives CSAKQQGFPNEKLFF.

The CDR3 loop is CASRRYSGSNQPQHF. CDR3 sequence (DNA): TGTGCCAGCAGACGCTATTCAGGGAGCAATCAGCCCCAGCATTTT. The rearrangement uses TRBV6-5 and TRBJ1-5; TRBD1 might be the D (5 bases). Germline lookup yields CDR1 MNHEY and CDR2 SVGAGI. CDR3 length: 15 residues. V was trimmed by 6 bases and J by 1 base, leaving 13 bases between them.

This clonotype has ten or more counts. CDR3 nucleotides: TGCAGTGCCGACGGCATAGAAGGTGAAAAACTGTTTTTT. Its protein product is CSADGIEGEKLFF. The chain couples TRBV20-1 to TRBJ1-4; D gene unclear. Germline lookup yields CDR1 DFQATT and CDR2 SNEGSKA (reference sequence). Trimming removed 6 bases at V and 7 bases at J, with 15 bases between. This CDR3 comprises 13 residues.

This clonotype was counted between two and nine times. Written as DNA, the CDR3 is TGCGCCAGCAGCCAAGACTTGGGGGCCTATAGCAATCAGCCCCAGCATTTT. Its protein product is CASSQDLGAYSNQPQHF. The rearrangement uses TRBV4-1 and TRBJ1-5, with a tentative D call TRBD1 (6 bases). Trimming cost V 0 bases and J 0 bases, with 12 bases left between them. Germline CDR1 reads MGHRA; CDR2 reads YSYEKL. The CDR3 totals 17 residues.

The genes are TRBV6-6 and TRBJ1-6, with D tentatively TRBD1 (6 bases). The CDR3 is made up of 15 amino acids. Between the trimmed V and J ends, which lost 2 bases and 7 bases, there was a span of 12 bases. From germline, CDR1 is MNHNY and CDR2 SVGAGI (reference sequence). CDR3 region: CASSYRGLGNSPLHF. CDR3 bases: TGTGCCAGCAGTTACAGGGGGTTGGGGAATTCACCCCTCCACTTT.

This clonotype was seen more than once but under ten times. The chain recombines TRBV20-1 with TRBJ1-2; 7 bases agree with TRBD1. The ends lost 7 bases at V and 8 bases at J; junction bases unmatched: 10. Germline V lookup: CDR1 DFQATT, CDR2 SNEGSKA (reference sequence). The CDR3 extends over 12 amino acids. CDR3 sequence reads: CSVTGWTNGYTF. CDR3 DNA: TGCAGTGTGACAGGGTGGACGAACGGCTACACCTTC.

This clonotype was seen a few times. This CDR3 is CAGGTSGGTGELFF. CDR3 coding DNA: TGTGCCGGAGGGACTAGCGGGGGAACCGGGGAGCTGTTTTTT. The chain joins TRBV19 to TRBJ2-2, with 14 bases lining up with TRBD2. Germline CDR1 and CDR2: LNHDA and SQIVND (reference sequence). The CDR3 has 14 residues. V lost 11 bases and J lost 5; bases outside the gene matches: 4.

In DNA, the CDR3 is TGCGCCAGCAGCCCGGGCAGGGGGAATGAAAAACTGTTTTTT. The encoded protein is CASSPGRGNEKLFF. This chain connects TRBV5-1 to TRBJ1-4; 7 bases map to TRBD1. In germline, CDR1 is SGHRS, CDR2 YFSETQ. The CDR3 loop spans 14 amino acids. V was clipped by 4 bases and J by 5 bases; unmatched bases: 5.

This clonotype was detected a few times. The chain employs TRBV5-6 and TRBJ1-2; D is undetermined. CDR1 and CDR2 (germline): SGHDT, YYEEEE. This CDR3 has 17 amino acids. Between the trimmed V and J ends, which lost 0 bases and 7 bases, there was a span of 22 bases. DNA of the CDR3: TGTGCCAGCAGCTTGGCCCGAGTTGAAGACCGACGATCTGGCTACACCTTC. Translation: CASSLARVEDRRSGYTF.

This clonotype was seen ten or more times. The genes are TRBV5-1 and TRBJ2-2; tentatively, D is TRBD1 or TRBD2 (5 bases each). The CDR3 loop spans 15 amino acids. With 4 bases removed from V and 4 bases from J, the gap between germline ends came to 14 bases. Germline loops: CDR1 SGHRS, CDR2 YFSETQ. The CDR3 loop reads CASSVRDGRTGELFF. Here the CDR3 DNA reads TGCGCCAGCAGCGTCCGGGACGGACGCACCGGGGAGCTGTTTTTT.

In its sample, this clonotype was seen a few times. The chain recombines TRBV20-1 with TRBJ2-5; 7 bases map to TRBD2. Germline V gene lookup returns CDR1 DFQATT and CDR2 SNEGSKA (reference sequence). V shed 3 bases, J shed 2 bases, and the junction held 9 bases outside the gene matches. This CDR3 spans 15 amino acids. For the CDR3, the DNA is TGCAGTGCTAGGTTTCAGCGGGGTGAGCAAGAGACCCAGTACTTC. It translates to CSARFQRGEQETQYF.

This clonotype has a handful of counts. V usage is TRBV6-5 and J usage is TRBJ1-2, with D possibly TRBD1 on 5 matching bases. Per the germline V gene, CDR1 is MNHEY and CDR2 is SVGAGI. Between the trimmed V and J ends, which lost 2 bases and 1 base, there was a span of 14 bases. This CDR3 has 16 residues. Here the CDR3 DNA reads TGTGCCAGCAGTTACCCCCAGGGAGGAGGTAACTATGGCTACACCTTC. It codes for CASSYPQGGGNYGYTF.

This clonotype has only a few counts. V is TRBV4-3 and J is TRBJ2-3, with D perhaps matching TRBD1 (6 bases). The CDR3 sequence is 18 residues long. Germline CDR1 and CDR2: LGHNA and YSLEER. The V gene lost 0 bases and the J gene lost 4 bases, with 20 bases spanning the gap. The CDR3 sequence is CASSQDADRSQGSDTQYF. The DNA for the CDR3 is TGCGCCAGCAGCCAAGACGCAGATAGGAGTCAGGGGTCAGATACGCAGTATTTT.

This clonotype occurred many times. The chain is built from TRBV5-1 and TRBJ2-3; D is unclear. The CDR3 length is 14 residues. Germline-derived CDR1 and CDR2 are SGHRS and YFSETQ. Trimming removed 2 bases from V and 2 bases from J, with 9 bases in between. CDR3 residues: CASSFLGTTDTQYF. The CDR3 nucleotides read TGCGCCAGCAGCTTTTTAGGAACCACAGATACGCAGTATTTT. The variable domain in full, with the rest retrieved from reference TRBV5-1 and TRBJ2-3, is KAGVTQTPRYLIKTRGQQVTLSCSPISGHRSVSWYQQTPGQGLQFLFEYFSETQRNKGNFPGRFSGRQFSNSRSEMNVSTLELGDSALYLCASSFLGTTDTQYFGPGTRLTVL.

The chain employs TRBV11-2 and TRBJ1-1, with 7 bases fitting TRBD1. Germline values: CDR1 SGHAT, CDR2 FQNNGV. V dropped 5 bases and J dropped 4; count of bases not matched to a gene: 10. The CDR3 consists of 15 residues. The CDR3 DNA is TGTGCCAGCAGCCGATCAGAAGGGGGCATCACTGAAGCTTTCTTT. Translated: CASSRSEGGITEAFF.

The CDR3 protein is CSAQPGTGTYEQYF. The CDR3 DNA reads TGCAGCGCCCAACCCGGGACGGGCACCTACGAGCAGTACTTC. This chain uses TRBV29-1 with TRBJ2-7; D might be TRBD1 or TRBD2, each matching 5 bases. The CDR3 is made up of 14 amino acids. CDR1 and CDR2 from the germline V gene are SQVTM and ANQGSEA. Trimming stripped 7 bases from V and 2 bases from J, with 18 bases between.

In nucleotides, the CDR3 is TGTGCCAGCAAAATTGAGGGATATCAGCCCCAGCATTTT. Translating gives CASKIEGYQPQHF. The chain joins TRBV2 to TRBJ1-5; D is undetermined. V lost 7 bases, J lost 5 bases, and 12 bases lay in between. In germline, CDR1 is SNHLY, CDR2 FYNNEI. This CDR3 region has 13 residues.

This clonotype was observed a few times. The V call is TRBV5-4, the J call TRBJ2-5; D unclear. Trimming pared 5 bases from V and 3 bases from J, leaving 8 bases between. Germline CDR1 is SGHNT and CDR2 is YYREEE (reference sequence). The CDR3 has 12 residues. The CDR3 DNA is TGTGCCAGCAGTCTTGAGGAAGAGACCCAGTACTTC. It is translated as CASSLEEETQYF. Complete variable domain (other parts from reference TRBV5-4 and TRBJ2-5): ETGVTQSPTHLIKTRGQQVTLRCSSQSGHNTVSWYQQALGQGPQFIFQYYREEENGRGNFPPRFSGLQFPNYSSELNVNALELDDSALYLCASSLEEETQYFGPGTRLLVL.